These T cell receptor beta chains were read from a single sample in a study of T cell responses to AZD1222 COVID-19 vaccine. The assay was immunoSEQ multiplex PCR, and TCRdb's table has in-frame clones only and misses some. This table holds approximately 200,000 clones, approximately 95% found once. This specimen was peripheral blood, taken 28 days after the second AZD1222 dose. These receptors originate from an adult who received the AZD1222 COVID-19 vaccine. Both conserved end residues are part of each CDR3. The order of the fields is V gene, J gene, clone size, CDR3 protein. Expanded clones get a size class; other rows say once, few or many, or leave the size out.

V gene: TRBV2
J gene: TRBJ1-1
clone size: NA
CDR3 protein: CASRSAGYTEAFF

V gene: TRBV27
J gene: TRBJ1-1
clone size: NA
CDR3 protein: CASRGGYTEAFF

V gene: TRBV6-4
J gene: TRBJ2-1
clone size: NA
CDR3 protein: CASRMDSTGEQFF

V gene: TRBV7-3
J gene: TRBJ2-3
clone size: NA
CDR3 protein: CASSHRDLRDTQYF

V gene: TRBV12-3/TRBV12-4
J gene: TRBJ2-3
clone size: NA
CDR3 protein: CASSNSDTQYF

V gene: TRBV27
J gene: TRBJ2-7
clone size: NA
CDR3 protein: CASSFRRTGAEAEQYF

V gene: TRBV5-1
J gene: TRBJ1-1
clone size: NA
CDR3 protein: CASSLLPGSTEAFF

V gene: TRBV5-1
J gene: TRBJ2-7
clone size: NA
CDR3 protein: CASSYDRRNQNFGPIYEQYF

V gene: TRBV28
J gene: TRBJ1-5
clone size: NA
CDR3 protein: CASNSPAAGGQPQHF

V gene: TRBV9
J gene: TRBJ1-1
clone size: NA
CDR3 protein: CASSLPDKYTEAFF

V gene: TRBV11-3
J gene: TRBJ2-7
clone size: NA
CDR3 protein: CASSPSGGAGEQYF

V gene: TRBV7-2
J gene: TRBJ2-1
clone size: once
CDR3 protein: CASSTQQGANEQFF

V gene: TRBV9
J gene: TRBJ1-5
clone size: NA
CDR3 protein: CASSVAGDYNQPQHF

V gene: TRBV6-5
J gene: TRBJ1-1
clone size: NA
CDR3 protein: CASSIRGLVHTEAFF

V gene: TRBV4-1
J gene: TRBJ2-3
clone size: NA
CDR3 protein: CASSLGQGVDTQYF

V gene: TRBV5-6
J gene: TRBJ1-4
clone size: NA
CDR3 protein: CASSFGQTNEKLFF

V gene: TRBV18
J gene: TRBJ1-1
clone size: NA
CDR3 protein: CASSQQGAATTEAFF

V gene: TRBV18
J gene: TRBJ1-3
clone size: NA
CDR3 protein: CASSAQGALGNTIYF

V gene: TRBV19
J gene: TRBJ2-5
clone size: once
CDR3 protein: CASSEYRGPRGTQYF

V gene: TRBV2
J gene: TRBJ1-2
clone size: NA
CDR3 protein: CASSRQGANYGYTF

V gene: TRBV30
J gene: TRBJ1-1
clone size: NA
CDR3 protein: CAWRWGDSNTEAFF

V gene: TRBV10-3
J gene: TRBJ2-7
clone size: NA
CDR3 protein: CAIGDREYEQYF

V gene: TRBV2
J gene: TRBJ2-1
clone size: NA
CDR3 protein: CASSEEGQGWNEQFF

V gene: TRBV7-2
J gene: TRBJ1-5
clone size: NA
CDR3 protein: CASSLDGAQPQHF

V gene: TRBV28
J gene: TRBJ2-7
clone size: NA
CDR3 protein: CASRAPRPSSYEQYF

V gene: TRBV7-9
J gene: TRBJ1-1
clone size: once
CDR3 protein: CASSLGGLNTEAFF

V gene: TRBV10-3
J gene: TRBJ1-2
clone size: NA
CDR3 protein: CAIRDSSFDGYTF

V gene: TRBV19
J gene: TRBJ1-4
clone size: NA
CDR3 protein: CASSNGQGRFATNEKLFF

V gene: TRBV28
J gene: TRBJ2-5
clone size: NA
CDR3 protein: CASSGERTGLAGDLGETQYF

V gene: TRBV4-1
J gene: TRBJ1-1
clone size: once
CDR3 protein: CASSHRSTGGLNTEAFF

V gene: TRBV5-5
J gene: TRBJ2-7
clone size: NA
CDR3 protein: CASSLISSYEQYF

V gene: TRBV7-6
J gene: TRBJ1-5
clone size: NA
CDR3 protein: CASSLADGNNQPQHF

V gene: TRBV7-9
J gene: TRBJ1-6
clone size: NA
CDR3 protein: CASSSQGTSNSPLHF

V gene: TRBV15
J gene: TRBJ2-1
clone size: once
CDR3 protein: CATSRDRSNEQFF

V gene: TRBV9
J gene: TRBJ2-7
clone size: NA
CDR3 protein: CASSARDYEQYF